This is a list of T cell receptor beta chains from one sample in a study of cytomegalovirus exposure and HLA in healthy donors. Clones were read by immunoSEQ multiplex PCR, and TCRdb kept only the in-frame ones, dropping some. Here the sample spans approximately 57,000 clones, just over 90% being singletons. Material: PBMCs. All receptors derive from a woman under 30 in good health and CMV-seronegative. Each CDR3 is given with its conserved first and last residue. A D gene is named only where the DNA matches it firmly.

V gene: TRBV5-6
J gene: TRBJ1-6
D gene: -
CDR3 protein: CASSPWTVNSPLHF
CDR3 DNA: TGTGCCAGCAGCCCGTGGACAGTCAATTCACCCCTCCACTTT

V gene: TRBV7-8
J gene: TRBJ2-3
D gene: -
CDR3 protein: CASSLDSTHTQYF
CDR3 DNA: TGTGCCAGCAGCTTAGACTCCACCCATACGCAGTATTTT

V gene: TRBV5-4
J gene: TRBJ2-1
D gene: -
CDR3 protein: CASSADSYEQFF
CDR3 DNA: TGTGCCAGCAGCGCGGACAGCTATGAGCAGTTCTTC

V gene: TRBV6-1
J gene: TRBJ2-5
D gene: TRBD2
CDR3 protein: CASSDFPGLAYQYF
CDR3 DNA: TGTGCCAGCAGTGATTTCCCGGGACTAGCGTATCAGTACTTC

V gene: TRBV5-4
J gene: TRBJ1-1
D gene: TRBD1
CDR3 protein: CASSHPRTGMNTEAFF
CDR3 DNA: TGTGCCAGCAGCCACCCACGGACAGGGATGAACACTGAAGCTTTCTTT

V gene: TRBV10-3
J gene: TRBJ2-5
D gene: -
CDR3 protein: CAISEMGRQETQYF
CDR3 DNA: TGTGCCATCAGTGAGATGGGCAGGCAAGAGACCCAGTACTTC

V gene: TRBV15
J gene: TRBJ2-1
D gene: -
CDR3 protein: CATSRDRGLGEQFF
CDR3 DNA: TGTGCCACCAGCAGAGATAGGGGCCTGGGTGAGCAGTTCTTC

V gene: TRBV27
J gene: TRBJ2-5
D gene: TRBD2
CDR3 protein: CASGEVAGGKKTQYF
CDR3 DNA: TGTGCCAGCGGTGAGGTAGCGGGAGGGAAGAAGACCCAGTACTTC

V gene: TRBV2
J gene: TRBJ2-3
D gene: -
CDR3 protein: CASSRSEGATGLSTDTQYF
CDR3 DNA: TGTGCCAGCAGCCGAAGCGAAGGAGCAACTGGTCTCAGCACAGATACGCAGTATTTT

V gene: TRBV18
J gene: TRBJ2-7
D gene: TRBD2
CDR3 protein: CASSPRAGGDYEQYF
CDR3 DNA: TGTGCCAGCTCACCACGGGCGGGGGGCGATTACGAGCAGTACTTC

V gene: TRBV4-3
J gene: TRBJ2-1
D gene: TRBD2
CDR3 protein: CASSQDTGGRGVNEQFF
CDR3 DNA: TGCGCCAGCAGCCAAGATACAGGCGGGAGAGGGGTCAATGAGCAGTTCTTC

V gene: TRBV7-2
J gene: TRBJ2-7
D gene: TRBD2
CDR3 protein: CASSSGSGAHYEQYF
CDR3 DNA: TGTGCCAGCAGCTCGGGTAGCGGGGCTCACTACGAGCAGTACTTC

V gene: TRBV7-2
J gene: TRBJ1-2
D gene: -
CDR3 protein: CASSLSGQNYGYTF
CDR3 DNA: TGTGCCAGCAGCTTATCAGGACAGAACTATGGCTACACCTTC

V gene: TRBV15
J gene: TRBJ1-2
D gene: TRBD1
CDR3 protein: CATSKQGAGGYTF
CDR3 DNA: TGTGCCACCAGCAAACAGGGGGCGGGTGGCTACACCTTC

V gene: TRBV4-2
J gene: TRBJ2-7
D gene: TRBD1
CDR3 protein: CASSQGLGTASEQYF
CDR3 DNA: TGTGCCAGCAGCCAAGGTCTCGGGACAGCAAGCGAGCAGTACTTC

V gene: TRBV12-5
J gene: TRBJ1-1
D gene: -
CDR3 protein: CASGLRRGSTEAFF
CDR3 DNA: TGTGCTAGTGGTTTGAGGCGAGGTAGCACTGAAGCTTTCTTT

V gene: TRBV9
J gene: TRBJ2-1
D gene: TRBD2
CDR3 protein: CASSPRKLAVLYNEQFF
CDR3 DNA: TGTGCCAGCAGCCCCCGGAAGCTAGCGGTACTATACAATGAGCAGTTCTTC

V gene: TRBV27
J gene: TRBJ2-3
D gene: TRBD2
CDR3 protein: CASLAGGSTDTQYF
CDR3 DNA: TGTGCCAGCCTAGCGGGAGGTAGCACAGATACGCAGTATTTT

V gene: TRBV7-9
J gene: TRBJ2-7
D gene: TRBD1
CDR3 protein: CASSPGTGSYEQYF
CDR3 DNA: TGTGCCAGCAGCCCCGGGACAGGGTCCTACGAGCAGTACTTC

V gene: TRBV9
J gene: TRBJ1-1
D gene: TRBD1
CDR3 protein: CASSAERQGYTEAFF
CDR3 DNA: TGTGCCAGCAGCGCCGAGAGACAGGGTTACACTGAAGCTTTCTTT

V gene: TRBV4-3
J gene: TRBJ2-5
D gene: -
CDR3 protein: CASSQARQGPQYF
CDR3 DNA: TGCGCCAGCAGCCAAGCCCGTCAGGGGCCCCAGTACTTC